A single sample gave rise to the 27 T cell receptor beta chains below, sequenced in a study of shared clonotypes between healthy human individuals. TCRdb's table, derived via immunoSEQ multiplex PCR, lists solely in-frame clones and lacks some. The repertoire holds about 120,000 clones, with 68% as singletons. Sequencing used memory CD8+ T cells sorted from blood. Subset specified: CD45RO+ cells pooled with CCR7-negative TemRA cells. All receptors derive from a woman aged 25-40 years in good health.

The CDR3 is CASSLVSLWDEQYF. CDR3 DNA: TGTGCCAGCAGTTTAGTCTCTTTATGGGACGAGCAGTACTTC. J is TRBJ2-7 and V is TRBV6-6; D is uncertain. Germline assignment: CDR1 MNHNY and CDR2 SVGAGI (reference sequence). V lost 4 bases and J 5 bases, leaving 15 bases between the germline ends. The CDR3 runs 14 residues.

The chain employs TRBV11-2 and TRBJ2-3, with D maybe TRBD2 (5 bases). Germline CDR1 SGHAT, CDR2 FQNNGV. The CDR3 totals 15 residues. The ends were cut back, 4 bases at V and 0 bases at J, with 11 bases in the middle. The CDR3 DNA sequence: TGTGCCAGCAGCTGGACTCGGTCTAGCACAGATACGCAGTATTTT. This sequence encodes CASSWTRSSTDTQYF.

The chain joins TRBV5-1 to TRBJ1-5; D is unresolved. V was clipped by 4 bases and J by 7 bases, with 12 bases between them. CDR1 and CDR2 (germline): SGHRS, YFSETQ. CDR3 size: 13 residues. The CDR3 nucleotides are TGCGCCAGCAGCAAGGCCACCCGGCAGCCCCAGCATTTT. This gives the protein CASSKATRQPQHF.

The rearrangement links TRBV5-8 to TRBJ2-1; 9 positions match TRBD2. CDR3 length equals 16 residues. The V gene end was trimmed by 1 base and the J gene end by 5 bases; junction bases not matched to a gene: 7. CDR1 is SGHTS, CDR2 YDEGEE, per germline. CDR3 protein: CASSLTSGYKHNEQFF. CDR3 DNA sequence: TGTGCCAGCAGCTTGACTAGCGGGTATAAACACAATGAGCAGTTCTTC.

This clone was observed at least ten times. CDR3 sequence (DNA): TGTGCCAGCAGTTTTGTTGGACAGCCCCAGCATTTT. Protein product: CASSFVGQPQHF. The chain employs TRBV27 and TRBJ1-5; no definite D call. CDR1 and CDR2 (germline): MNHEY, SMNVEV (reference sequence). The V end lost 3 bases, the J end lost 7 bases, and 7 bases lay between the germline ends. The CDR3 runs to 12 residues.

This chain connects TRBV2 to TRBJ2-2; maybe TRBD1 (6 bases). The CDR3 totals 16 residues. Germline V CDR1 and CDR2: SNHLY, FYNNEI. V was trimmed by 1 base and J by 8 bases, leaving 17 bases between them. The CDR3 protein is CASSEGGPLVLGELFF. The CDR3 DNA follows: TGTGCCAGCAGTGAAGGGGGGCCCTTGGTCTTAGGGGAGCTGTTTTTT.

The chain uses TRBV4-1 and TRBJ2-7, with 7 bases fitting TRBD1. The CDR3 is 14 residues long. CDR1 MGHRA and CDR2 YSYEKL come from the germline V gene. Germline trimming cut 2 bases from V and 3 bases from J; bases unmatched to any gene: 4. The CDR3 is CASSQLTGVYEQYF. In DNA, the CDR3 is TGCGCCAGCAGCCAACTCACAGGGGTCTACGAGCAGTACTTC.

The chain has TRBV4-2 and TRBJ2-5; D is unclear. Trimming cost V 1 base and J 1 base, with 16 bases left between them. Germline V lookup: CDR1 LGHNA, CDR2 YNFKEQ. The CDR3 covers 17 residues. The CDR3: CASSQAHFGRPQETQYF. Written as DNA, the CDR3 is TGTGCCAGCAGCCAAGCCCATTTTGGACGGCCCCAAGAGACCCAGTACTTC.

The gene calls are TRBV19 and TRBJ2-7; D may be TRBD1 (5 bases). Germline CDR1 and CDR2: LNHDA and SQIVND (reference sequence). The CDR3 loop spans 15 amino acids. V was cut by 2 bases and J by 7 bases, with 18 bases left in between. Here the CDR3 reads CASSIIVGARGEQYF. The CDR3, as DNA: TGTGCCAGTAGTATAATTGTTGGGGCCCGTGGGGAGCAGTACTTC. The full variable domain, its missing parts supplied by reference TRBV19 and TRBJ2-7, is DGGITQSPKYLFRKEGQNVTLSCEQNLNHDAMYWYRQDPGQGLRLIYYSQIVNDFQKGDIAEGYSVSREKKESFPLTVTSAQKNPTAFYLCASSIIVGARGEQYFGPGTRLTVT.

V usage is TRBV11-2 and J usage is TRBJ2-3; no firm D call. The CDR3 spans 14 residues. V shed 3 bases and J shed 3 bases, with 10 bases lying between them. Germline assignment: CDR1 SGHAT and CDR2 FQNNGV. This CDR3 reads CASSFVDATDTQYF. For the CDR3, the DNA is TGTGCCAGCAGCTTCGTCGATGCTACAGATACGCAGTATTTT.

The chain carries TRBV27 and TRBJ2-1, with 9 bases lining up with TRBD1. Per the germline V gene, CDR1 is MNHEY and CDR2 is SMNVEV (reference sequence). Losses at the gene ends were 6 bases for V and 7 bases for J; bases not matched to a gene: 10. The CDR3 sequence is 15 residues long. The CDR3: CASSPSQGAVNEQFF. The CDR3 DNA reads as TGTGCCAGCAGCCCTTCACAGGGGGCTGTTAATGAGCAGTTCTTC.

This clone came up a few times. The chain recombines TRBV29-1 with TRBJ1-2; the match to TRBD1 covers 7 bases. V lost 7 bases to trimming and J lost 5 bases; unmatched junction nucleotides: 4. The CDR3 is made up of 11 amino acids. Germline CDR1 reads SQVTM; CDR2 reads ANQGSEA. The CDR3 sequence: CSGRQGYGYTF. The CDR3 DNA sequence: TGCAGCGGTAGACAGGGATATGGCTACACCTTC.

The chain employs TRBV7-9 and TRBJ2-1; no clear D gene. The germline V gene encodes CDR1 SEHNR and CDR2 FQNEAQ (reference sequence). V dropped 1 base and J dropped 13 bases, with 11 bases sitting between them. The length of the CDR3 is 12 residues. The CDR3 is CASSLVGQYQFF. The CDR3 DNA follows: TGTGCCAGCAGCTTAGTGGGTCAGTATCAGTTCTTC.

This clone occurred many times. The chain joins TRBV6-1 to TRBJ2-2, with TRBD2 identical over 10 bases. Trimming cost V 2 bases and J 6 bases; bases outside gene matches: 6. Germline V CDR1 and CDR2: MNHNS, SASEGT. The CDR3 has 16 residues. CDR3 DNA: TGTGCCAGCAGTGAACTAGCGGGAGTTGGAGCCGGGGAGCTGTTTTTT. Its translation: CASSELAGVGAGELFF.

On this clone itself: An end of the junction does not agree with germline; a read error may underlie this. V usage is TRBV2 and J usage is TRBJ1-3; no firm D call. This CDR3 has 15 amino acids. The germline V gene encodes CDR1 SNHLY and CDR2 FYNNEI. The CDR3 loop reads CASSEVDLSGNTIYF. The CDR3 DNA follows: TGTGCCAGCAGCGAAGTTGACTTATCTGGAAACACCATATATTTT.

With regard to this clone: Given a far larger clone just one base away, this is likely a sequencing read error. The V gene is TRBV28, the J gene TRBJ2-7; 8 bases are shared with TRBD1. Trimming cost V 6 bases and J 3 bases; bases outside gene matches: 13. The CDR3 has 16 residues. Germline CDR1 reads MDHEN; CDR2 reads SYDVKM. CDR3 sequence: CASSQDLGQGFYEQYF. The CDR3 bases are TGTGCCAGCAGCCAAGATCTTGGACAGGGATTCTACGAGCAGTACTTC.

The chain combines TRBV27 with TRBJ2-7; TRBD2 matches at 8 bases. Unmatched junction bases numbered 20, after V lost 7 bases and J lost 3 bases. In germline, CDR1 is MNHEY, CDR2 SMNVEV (reference sequence). This CDR3 has 18 amino acids. The CDR3 nucleotides read TGTGCCAGCAACCTGGGGAAATCGGGAGGGCCGAGGGGCTACGAGCAGTACTTC. Translating it yields CASNLGKSGGPRGYEQYF.

The rearrangement joins TRBV5-1 to TRBJ2-3, with 9 positions matching TRBD1. Trimming took 2 bases from V and 0 from J; bases not matched to a gene: 4. This CDR3 contains 16 residues. Germline CDR1 is SGHRS and CDR2 is YFSETQ. CDR3 nucleotides: TGCGCCAGCAGCTTCAGCGGGACAGGGAGCACAGATACGCAGTATTTT. Protein sequence: CASSFSGTGSTDTQYF.

As DNA, the CDR3 is TGTGCCAGCAGTCACGGACAGGGTCGCACAGATACGCAGTATTTT. The encoded protein is CASSHGQGRTDTQYF. The genes are TRBV28 and TRBJ2-3; 8 bases align to TRBD1. Germline CDR1 is MDHEN and CDR2 is SYDVKM. V gave up 5 bases and J gave up 1 base; unmatched junction bases: 5. The CDR3 runs to 15 residues.

This chain links TRBV27 with TRBJ2-2, with a tentative D call TRBD1 (6 bases). The CDR3 covers 16 residues. The V end lost 3 bases, the J end lost 0 bases, and 11 bases lay between the germline ends. Germline CDR1 reads MNHEY; CDR2 reads SMNVEV (reference sequence). This CDR3 reads CASSLRQGSNTGELFF. CDR3 coding DNA: TGTGCCAGCAGTTTGCGGCAGGGGTCGAACACCGGGGAGCTGTTTTTT.

This clone was seen a single time. The chain has TRBV5-1 and TRBJ2-7; 7 bases align to TRBD1. The CDR3 length is 14 residues. With 0 bases clipped from V and 5 bases from J, the junction kept 5 bases outside the gene matches. Germline V gene lookup returns CDR1 SGHRS and CDR2 YFSETQ. CDR3 nucleotides: TGCGCCAGCAGCTTGGGACAGGGCGGTGACGAGCAGTACTTC. Its protein is CASSLGQGGDEQYF.

This clone was detected a few times. The chain combines TRBV5-4 with TRBJ2-1, with D unresolved. V gave up 0 bases and J gave up 0 bases, with 10 bases separating them. Germline values: CDR1 SGHNT, CDR2 YYREEE (reference sequence). This CDR3 is 16 amino acids long. CDR3 loop: CASSLGSQSSYNEQFF. The CDR3 DNA is TGTGCCAGCAGCTTGGGGTCTCAGAGCTCCTACAATGAGCAGTTCTTC.

The rearrangement links TRBV9 to TRBJ2-2; 7 nucleotides match TRBD2. With V trimmed by 3 bases and J by 3 bases, 5 bases remained unmatched. The CDR3 length is 15 residues. CDR1 SGDLS and CDR2 YYNGEE come from the germline V gene. CDR3 coding DNA: TGTGCCAGCAGCGCCGCCAGCGGGGACACCGGGGAGCTGTTTTTT. Protein sequence: CASSAASGDTGELFF.

The chain joins TRBV6-5 to TRBJ2-7; 9 bases agree with TRBD1. The germline CDR1 and CDR2 sequences are MNHEY and SVGAGI. V trimming: 9 bases; J trimming: 3 bases; junction bases outside the gene matches: 9. The CDR3 runs to 14 residues. In DNA form, the CDR3 reads TGTGCCAGAGTCACAGGGGACAGGGTCTACGAGCAGTACTTC. This translates into CARVTGDRVYEQYF.

This sequence joins TRBV2 and TRBJ1-5, with D possibly TRBD1 on 6 matching bases. Germline CDR1 and CDR2: SNHLY and FYNNEI. Deletions cut 7 bases from V and 4 bases from J, with 20 bases between. The CDR3 runs 16 residues. The CDR3 DNA is TGTGCCAGCACGCGGGACAACACCCGGGTTAATCAGCCCCAGCATTTT. This gives the protein CASTRDNTRVNQPQHF.

The CDR3 loop is CASSAGVYRGVFSNEQFF. The CDR3, as DNA: TGTGCCAGCAGTGCCGGTGTTTATCGGGGGGTCTTTAGTAATGAGCAGTTCTTC. The V gene is TRBV2, the J gene TRBJ2-1; 7 nucleotides agree with TRBD2. The CDR3 totals 18 residues. Per the germline V gene, CDR1 is SNHLY and CDR2 is FYNNEI. V was pared by 4 bases and J by 7 bases, with 19 bases of the junction left unmatched. The variable domain in full, with the rest retrieved from reference TRBV2 and TRBJ2-1, is EPEVTQTPSHQVTQMGQEVILRCVPISNHLYFYWYRQILGQKVEFLVSFYNNEISEKSEIFDDQFSVERPDGSNFTLKIRSTKLEDSAMYFCASSAGVYRGVFSNEQFFGPGTRLTVL.

The chain employs TRBV19 and TRBJ1-1; no reliable D call. CDR3 size: 14 residues. In germline, CDR1 is LNHDA, CDR2 SQIVND (reference sequence). V shed 3 bases and J shed 4 bases, with 12 bases lying between them. The CDR3 DNA follows: TGTGCCAGTAGTATCATACGGGAGGGCACTGAAGCTTTCTTT. This translates into CASSIIREGTEAFF. Drawing the rest from reference TRBV19 and TRBJ1-1, the complete variable domain is DGGITQSPKYLFRKEGQNVTLSCEQNLNHDAMYWYRQDPGQGLRLIYYSQIVNDFQKGDIAEGYSVSREKKESFPLTVTSAQKNPTAFYLCASSIIREGTEAFFGQGTRLTVV.